Described below is a single T cell receptor (beta chain) sequence and its context. Its antigen is unidentified. Assay used: immunoSEQ multiplex PCR; TCRdb lists only in-frame clones, some missing. The repertoire holds about 89,000 clones, 90% to 95% seen once, with approximately 0.1% in the top ten. V shed 2 bases and J shed 4 bases, with 6 bases lying between them. The CDR3 runs to 12 residues. The germline gives CDR1 GTSNPN, CDR2 SVGIG (reference sequence). The sample originates from a study of graft-versus-host responses after intestinal transplantation. Study background: Recipients had transplants, and these were multivisceral, liver-intestinal, or isolated intestinal. Study-wide findings and caveats: Recipient marrow harbored GvH clones, some of which surfaced first in ileum or blood.

The input for sequencing was unstimulated CD4+ T cells sorted from spleen or lymph node cells, taken before intestinal transplant. The receptor's source is a human donor who received an intestinal transplant. The chain couples TRBV30 to TRBJ1-3; D is undetermined. The CDR3 region has the DNA TGTGCCTGGAGTTTTCAGGGAAACACCATATATTTT. This codes for CAWSFQGNTIYF.